The next 2 T cell receptor beta chains were all read from a single sample in a study of HIV-infected children after antiretroviral therapy interruption. Treatment meaning: PENTA 11 planned treatment interruption arm or continuous ART arm. Unique molecular identifiers were included in an RNA-based 3' RACE TCR library. TCRdb called the 3' RACE reads again in MiXCR, with one record for every CDR3 protein. The profile shows more than 40,000 distinct CDR3 sequences, roughly 4.5% of them singletons. Sequences were derived from CD45RA+ CD4+ T cells from PBMCs, pooled from several time points, sampled from a donor given antiretroviral therapy, either interrupted or continuous. Subset reported: naive CD4+ CD45RA+ CD45RO- T cells. The receptors originated from a pool of human donors with HIV.

This clonotype appeared many times. The V and J genes are TRBV10-3 and TRBJ2-6, with 12 nucleotides matching TRBD1. CDR1 ENHRY and CDR2 SYGVKD come from the germline V gene. The CDR3 spans 20 residues. V lost 1 base, J lost 1 base, and 8 bases stayed unmatched. The DNA of the CDR3 is TGTGCCATCAGTGAGTTTTCCCGGGACAGGGGGCGGTCTGGGGCCAACGTCCTGACTTTC. Amino acid sequence: CAISEFSRDRGRSGANVLTF.

This clonotype was seen many times. This chain's CDR3 is CASMPGQGNQPQHF. For the CDR3, the DNA is TGTGCCAGCATGCCGGGACAGGGCAATCAGCCCCAGCATTTT. V gene TRBV27 combines with J gene TRBJ1-5; the match to TRBD1 covers 8 bases. V shed 7 bases and J 2 bases; nucleotides not matched to a gene: 4. This CDR3 is built from 14 residues. Germline lookup yields CDR1 MNHEY and CDR2 SMNVEV (reference sequence).